This TCR beta chain is from a study of blood T cell repertoires in COVID-19. Looking at the study overall: The study drew acute and convalescent COVID-19 samples from the United States, Italy and Spain. In each case, the material was cDNA or gDNA derived from T cells, B-cell-depleted T cells, or PBMCs.

V lost 0 bases and J lost 3, with 6 bases in between. The CDR3 is 15 amino acids. The germline CDR1 and CDR2 sequences are LGHDT and YNNKEL (reference sequence). Sequencing used immunoSEQ multiplex PCR; TCRdb keeps in-frame clones, though not all of them. This table holds some 140,000 clones, 70% to 90% found once. While infection was still active, Seattle patients were enrolled and then followed longitudinally. Sequencing input: peripheral blood. The chain employs TRBV3-1 (or the pseudogene TRBV3-2) and TRBJ1-6; no clear D gene. The TCR sequence derives from a man aged 55-75 years with COVID-19, enrolled during active disease. The DNA for the CDR3 is TGTGCCAGCAGCCAAGACCACGGCTATAATTCACCCCTCCACTTT. Its translation: CASSQDHGYNSPLHF.